This note documents a single T cell receptor (beta chain) sequence. Its antigen remains unknown. The data stem from a study of identical twins. Unique molecular identifiers were present on cDNA, and template switching added a universal primer site. TCRdb re-derived calls from the 5' RACE reads in MiXCR, one entry per CDR3 protein. Of approximately 490,000 distinct CDR3 sequences listed, 20% to 25% are singletons. Study-wide results and limits: Clonotypes of the beta chain that were abundant in cord blood carried fewer insertions (memory repertoires showed none). Alpha sequences that were out-of-frame and twin-shared showed an excess of low generation probability.

Trimming took off 6 bases at V and 6 bases at J, with 15 bases between the two ends. This CDR3 region has 14 residues. Germline CDR1 reads MDHEN; CDR2 reads SYDVKM. These records were also assigned to another study, of yellow fever vaccine responses in identical twins.

The sample taken for sequencing was CD4+ T cells sorted from blood. V is TRBV28 and J is TRBJ1-5; no clear D gene. The receptor's source is a woman between 18 and 29 years old in good health. The CDR3 DNA is TGTGCCAGCAGCTCGACGGTTAGGACTCAGCCCCAGCATTTT. Amino acid sequence: CASSSTVRTQPQHF.